These 7 T cell receptor beta chains originate from one sample sequenced in a study of T cells expressing NK-cell markers. Reprocessing the 5' RACE reads, TCRdb reports a single entry for every CDR3 protein and omits DNA. The sample table includes more than 250,000 distinct CDR3 sequences. Sample: blood T cells: a sorted CD56 or NKG2C T cell subset, CD4+ or CD8+ T cells, or bulk PBMC T cells (not recorded which). The receptor set was obtained from a man between 18 and 29 years old in good health.

The CDR3 here is CASSTQGNSGANVLTF. This chain links TRBV6-6 with TRBJ2-6; absent DNA, TCRdb's TRBD1 call cannot be checked. The germline CDR1 and CDR2 sequences are MNHNY and SVGAGI (reference sequence). CDR3 length: 16 amino acids.

The chain combines TRBV29-1 with TRBJ2-5; TCRdb indicates TRBD1, and absent DNA this call remains unverified. CDR3 length: 13 residues. Germline assignment: CDR1 SQVTM and CDR2 ANQGSEA. CDR3 residues: CSAATATQETQYF.

The chain employs TRBV29-1 and TRBJ2-5; as DNA is missing, the TRBD2 call by TCRdb cannot be tested. The germline V gene has CDR1 SQVTM and CDR2 ANQGSEA. The CDR3 consists of 13 residues. CDR3 in amino acids: CSVDVGSGETQYF.

This rearrangement joins TRBV20-1 to TRBJ2-5; as DNA is missing, the TRBD1 call by TCRdb cannot be tested. The CDR3 has 13 amino acids. Germline V gene data show CDR1 as DFQATT and CDR2 as SNEGSKA (reference sequence). This chain's CDR3 is CSASPVLSVTQYF.

The rearrangement joins TRBV11-1 to TRBJ1-1. Germline V gene lookup returns CDR1 SGHAT and CDR2 FQDESV (reference sequence). CDR3 length: 13 amino acids. This chain's CDR3 is CASRLQRNTEAFF.

The chain is built from TRBV25-1 and TRBJ1-6; TCRdb gives TRBD1 as the D gene, but with no DNA this cannot be confirmed. Germline V gives CDR1 MGHDK, CDR2 SYGVNS. The CDR3 extends over 12 amino acids. The chain's CDR3 is CASSGGSSGIHF.

The V gene is TRBV7-9, the J gene TRBJ2-3. This CDR3 is built from 16 residues. Germline CDR1 SEHNR, CDR2 FQNEAQ (reference sequence). Here the CDR3 reads CASSPQSWGSTDTQYF.